This T cell receptor (beta chain) is drawn from a study of T-cell reconstitution after alpha-beta-depleted transplantation in children. A library of TCRbeta sequences, prepared with unique molecular identifiers, was generated. TCRdb redid the calling of the PCR reads with MiXCR, one entry per CDR3 protein. This table has about 490,000 distinct CDR3 sequences, about 10% appearing once. Study results and limitations: There were reportedly several hundred expanded graft clones from which alpha-beta T cells came about two months after transplant. After one year, T-cell counts and TCRbeta diversity mostly came from new T cells. After transplant, high TCRbeta diversity at day 60 in some patients arose from surviving recipient T cells and thymic progenitors.

This clonotype occurred many times. The antigen is unknown. The receptor was derived from a child aged 2 to 15 with inherited bone marrow failure, due to receive a stem cell transplant. The material sequenced was PBMCs, taken before TCRalphabeta/CD19-depleted stem cell transplant.

CDR3 in DNA: TGTGCCAGCGCCTCGAACTATGGCTACACCTTC. Protein: CASASNYGYTF. This chain uses TRBV6-5 with TRBJ1-2; unclear D gene. The CDR3 loop spans 11 amino acids. Trimming removed 8 bases at V and 2 bases at J, with 6 bases between. Germline V gene sequence: CDR1 MNHEY, CDR2 SVGAGI.